This T cell receptor beta chain emerged from a study of blood T cell repertoires in COVID-19. Under the authors' procedure: Amplification of reference gene primers provided the estimated nucleated cell counts. Sequencing used immunoSEQ multiplex PCR; TCRdb keeps in-frame clones, though not all of them. V, J and clone size reflect that table, while D and trimming were determined from the DNA. The table includes 110,000 to 150,000 clones, 85% detected once. Germline V CDR1 and CDR2: SGHNT, YENEEA. V lost 1 base, J lost 0 bases, and 7 bases lay in between. CDR3 length: 15 amino acids. The TCR comes from a man in his fifties or sixties with acute or convalescent COVID-19. The sample consisted of peripheral blood. The chain joins TRBV11-3 to TRBJ1-3, with D unresolved. CDR3 protein: CASSLAPVSGNTIYF. The CDR3 region has the DNA TGTGCCAGCAGCTTAGCACCAGTCTCTGGAAACACCATATATTTT.